A selection of T cell receptor beta chains follows, all from one sample in a study of blood T cell repertoires in COVID-19. Libraries were prepared by immunoSEQ multiplex PCR; TCRdb keeps only in-frame clonotypes and omits some of them. The table records 170,000 or so clones, just under 90% of them present only once. Sequenced sample: peripheral blood. These receptors were collected from an older woman with COVID-19, enrolled during active disease. The CDR3 runs from the conserved cysteine through the conserved F or W. D genes are given only for firm matches. The listing skips clone size in some rows; elsewhere it reads once, few, many or a size class.

10	TRBV20-1	-	-	TRBJ2-5	TGCAGTGCTAGGAGAGAGACCCAGTACTTC	CSARRETQYF
16	TRBV7-2	TRBD2	-	TRBJ2-7	TGTGCCAGCAGCTCCCGGGGGACTAGCGGGAGCTACGAGCAGTACTTC	CASSSRGTSGSYEQYF
15	TRBV3-1/TRBV3-2	-	few	TRBJ1-5	TGTGCCAGCAGCCTTTCCGGACAGTTTAATCAGCCCCAGCATTTT	CASSLSGQFNQPQHF
15	TRBV6-4	-	-	TRBJ1-1	TGTGCCAGCAGTACGGGGGGGGGACAGAACACTGAAGCTTTCTTT	CASSTGGGQNTEAFF
14	TRBV5-1	TRBD1	few	TRBJ2-7	TGCGCCAGCAGTCCGGGACAGGGGAGATCCGAGCAGTACTTC	CASSPGQGRSEQYF
15	TRBV9	TRBD2	once	TRBJ2-7	TGTGCCAGCAGCGTAGGAACTAGCGGGCCCTACGAGCAGTACTTC	CASSVGTSGPYEQYF
14	TRBV27	TRBD1	-	TRBJ1-1	TGTGCCAGCAGTTTAGGACAGGGGGCAAATGAAGCTTTCTTT	CASSLGQGANEAFF
15	TRBV18	-	once	TRBJ2-3	TGTGCCAGCTCACCTTTCCAGGGAGGCGCAGATACGCAGTATTTT	CASSPFQGGADTQYF
16	TRBV19	TRBD2	once	TRBJ2-3	TGTGCCAGTAGTCCCTCTAGCGGGAGTAGTTTGGATACGCAGTATTTT	CASSPSSGSSLDTQYF
14	TRBV28	-	-	TRBJ2-3	TGTGCCAGCAGTTTGACCGGGGTGGGTGATACGCAGTATTTT	CASSLTGVGDTQYF
16	TRBV24-1	-	-	TRBJ1-4	TGTGCCACCAGTGATCCCCCCGGGGGGGGAGAAGAAAAACTGTTTTTT	CATSDPPGGGEEKLFF
13	TRBV28	TRBD1	-	TRBJ1-1	TGTGCCAGCAGTTTTTCGGTTACAGGGGTGGCTTTCTTT	CASSFSVTGVAFF
15	TRBV5-1	-	-	TRBJ2-3	TGCGCCAGCAGCTTGCTGCCACAGGTCGGCGATACGCAGTATTTT	CASSLLPQVGDTQYF
12	TRBV12-5	-	-	TRBJ1-3	TGTGCTAGTGGTTTATATAGAAACACCATATATTTT	CASGLYRNTIYF
17	TRBV15	TRBD1	-	TRBJ2-1	TGTGCCACCAGCAGAGATCTTCCAGGGGGCTCCTACAATGAGCAGTTCTTC	CATSRDLPGGSYNEQFF
12	TRBV5-5	-	-	TRBJ2-7	TGTGCCAGCAGATCAGCTAGATACGAGCAGTACTTC	CASRSARYEQYF
15	TRBV3-1/TRBV3-2	TRBD2	few	TRBJ2-7	TGTGCCAGCAGCCAATACCCGGGAGGGGCCTACGAGCAGTACTTC	CASSQYPGGAYEQYF
14	TRBV30	TRBD2	once	TRBJ2-7	TGTGCCTGGAGTTGGACTAGCCGGTCCTACGAGCAGTACTTC	CAWSWTSRSYEQYF
13	TRBV6-5	-	few	TRBJ1-1	TGTGCCAGCAGTCGACACCCACAGGGTAGGGCTTTCTTT	CASSRHPQGRAFF